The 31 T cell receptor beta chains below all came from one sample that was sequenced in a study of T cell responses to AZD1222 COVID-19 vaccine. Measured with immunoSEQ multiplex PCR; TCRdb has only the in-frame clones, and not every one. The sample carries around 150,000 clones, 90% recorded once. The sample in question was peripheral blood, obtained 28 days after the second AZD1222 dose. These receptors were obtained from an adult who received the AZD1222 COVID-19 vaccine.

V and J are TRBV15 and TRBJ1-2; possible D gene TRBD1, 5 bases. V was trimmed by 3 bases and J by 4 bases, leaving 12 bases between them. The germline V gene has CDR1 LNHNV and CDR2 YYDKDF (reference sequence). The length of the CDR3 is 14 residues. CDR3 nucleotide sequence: TGTGCCACCAGCAGGGACGTCACAGGCTATGGCTACACCTTC. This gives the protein CATSRDVTGYGYTF. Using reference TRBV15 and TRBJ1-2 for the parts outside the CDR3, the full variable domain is DAMVIQNPRYQVTQFGKPVTLSCSQTLNHNVMYWYQQKSSQAPKLLFHYYDKDFNNEADTPDNFQSRRPNTSFCFLDIRSPGLGDTAMYLCATSRDVTGYGYTFGSGTRLTVV.

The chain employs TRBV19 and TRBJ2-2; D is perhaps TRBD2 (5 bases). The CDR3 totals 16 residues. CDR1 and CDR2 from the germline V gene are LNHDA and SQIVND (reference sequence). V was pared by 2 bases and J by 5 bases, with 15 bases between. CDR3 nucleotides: TGTGCCAGTAGTATATGGGCGGGCCCCAGGACCGGGGAGCTGTTTTTT. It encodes CASSIWAGPRTGELFF. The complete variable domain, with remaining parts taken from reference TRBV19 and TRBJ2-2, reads DGGITQSPKYLFRKEGQNVTLSCEQNLNHDAMYWYRQDPGQGLRLIYYSQIVNDFQKGDIAEGYSVSREKKESFPLTVTSAQKNPTAFYLCASSIWAGPRTGELFFGEGSRLTVL.

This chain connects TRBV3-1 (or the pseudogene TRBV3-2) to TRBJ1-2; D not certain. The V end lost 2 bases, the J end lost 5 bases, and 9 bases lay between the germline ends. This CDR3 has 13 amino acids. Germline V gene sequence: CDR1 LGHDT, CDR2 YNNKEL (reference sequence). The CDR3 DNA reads TGTGCCAGCAGCCAAACTCCCGGATATGGCTACACCTTC. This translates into CASSQTPGYGYTF.

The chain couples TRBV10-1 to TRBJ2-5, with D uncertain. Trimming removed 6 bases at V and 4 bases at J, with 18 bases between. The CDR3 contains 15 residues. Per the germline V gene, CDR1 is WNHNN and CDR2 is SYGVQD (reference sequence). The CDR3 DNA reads TGCGCCAGCAGCCTAGACCCCGGGCCCGGAGAGACCCAGTACTTC. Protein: CASSLDPGPGETQYF.

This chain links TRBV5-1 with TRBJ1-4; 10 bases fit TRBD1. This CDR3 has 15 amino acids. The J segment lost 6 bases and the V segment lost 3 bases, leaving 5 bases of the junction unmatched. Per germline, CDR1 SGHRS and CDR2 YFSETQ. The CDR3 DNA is TGCGCCAGCAGCTCTCCGGGACAGGGGCATGAAAAACTGTTTTTT. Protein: CASSSPGQGHEKLFF.

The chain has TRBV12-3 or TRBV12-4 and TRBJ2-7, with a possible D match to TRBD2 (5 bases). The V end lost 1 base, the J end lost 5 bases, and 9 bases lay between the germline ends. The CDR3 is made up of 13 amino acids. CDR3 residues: CASSLVGGHEQYF. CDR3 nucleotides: TGTGCCAGCAGTTTAGTAGGAGGCCACGAGCAGTACTTC.

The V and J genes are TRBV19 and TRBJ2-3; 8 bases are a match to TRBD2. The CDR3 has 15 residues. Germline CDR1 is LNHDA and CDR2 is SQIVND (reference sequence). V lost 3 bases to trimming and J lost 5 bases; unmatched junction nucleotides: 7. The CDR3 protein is CASSMWLAGRDTQYF. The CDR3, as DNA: TGTGCCAGTAGTATGTGGCTAGCGGGCCGAGATACGCAGTATTTT. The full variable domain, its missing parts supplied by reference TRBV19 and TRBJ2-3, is DGGITQSPKYLFRKEGQNVTLSCEQNLNHDAMYWYRQDPGQGLRLIYYSQIVNDFQKGDIAEGYSVSREKKESFPLTVTSAQKNPTAFYLCASSMWLAGRDTQYFGPGTRLTVL.

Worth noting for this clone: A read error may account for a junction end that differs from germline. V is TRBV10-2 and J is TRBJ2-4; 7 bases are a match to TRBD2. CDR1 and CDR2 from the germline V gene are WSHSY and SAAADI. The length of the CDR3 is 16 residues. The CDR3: CASSESTRLAQNIQYF. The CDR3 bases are TGCGCCAGCAGTGAGTCGACAAGACTAGCCCAAAACATTCAGTACTTC.

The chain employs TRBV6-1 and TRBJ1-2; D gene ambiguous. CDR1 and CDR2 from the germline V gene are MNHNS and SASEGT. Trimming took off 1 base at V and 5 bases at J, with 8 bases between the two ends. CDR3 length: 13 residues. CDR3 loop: CASSEGIRYGYTF. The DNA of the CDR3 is TGTGCCAGCAGTGAAGGGATACGATATGGCTACACCTTC.

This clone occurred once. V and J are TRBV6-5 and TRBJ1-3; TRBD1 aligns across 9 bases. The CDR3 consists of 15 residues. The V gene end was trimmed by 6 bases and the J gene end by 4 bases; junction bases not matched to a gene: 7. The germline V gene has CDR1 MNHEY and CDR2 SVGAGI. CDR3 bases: TGTGCCAGCAGAAGGGACAGGGAGTTCGGAAACACCATATATTTT. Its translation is CASRRDREFGNTIYF.

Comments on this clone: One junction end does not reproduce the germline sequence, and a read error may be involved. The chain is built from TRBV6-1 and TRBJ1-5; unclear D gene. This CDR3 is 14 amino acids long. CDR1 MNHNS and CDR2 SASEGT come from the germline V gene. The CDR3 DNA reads TGTGCCAGCAGCGAAGGTGGGAGCAATCAGCCCCAGCATTTT. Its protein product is CASSEGGSNQPQHF.

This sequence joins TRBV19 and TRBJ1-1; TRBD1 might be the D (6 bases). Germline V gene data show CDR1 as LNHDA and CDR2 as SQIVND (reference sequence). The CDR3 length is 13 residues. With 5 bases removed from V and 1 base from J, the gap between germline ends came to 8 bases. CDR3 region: CASSLTGNTEAFF. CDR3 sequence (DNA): TGTGCCAGTAGTCTGACAGGGAACACTGAAGCTTTCTTT. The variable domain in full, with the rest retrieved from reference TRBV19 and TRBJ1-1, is DGGITQSPKYLFRKEGQNVTLSCEQNLNHDAMYWYRQDPGQGLRLIYYSQIVNDFQKGDIAEGYSVSREKKESFPLTVTSAQKNPTAFYLCASSLTGNTEAFFGQGTRLTVV.

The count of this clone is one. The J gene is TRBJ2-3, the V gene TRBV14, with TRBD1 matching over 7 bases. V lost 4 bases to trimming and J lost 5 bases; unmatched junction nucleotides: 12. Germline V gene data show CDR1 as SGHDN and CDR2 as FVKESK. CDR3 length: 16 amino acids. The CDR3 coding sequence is TGTGCCAGCAGCCCACAGATAGGGGGCGCGAAAGATACGCAGTATTTT. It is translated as CASSPQIGGAKDTQYF.

The CDR3 DNA reads as TGTGCCAGCAGCCAAGCTAGAGGACAGCTCAATCAGCCCCAGCATTTT. Amino acid sequence: CASSQARGQLNQPQHF. This chain connects TRBV14 to TRBJ1-5; possible D gene TRBD1, 6 bases. Trimming removed 1 base from V and 3 bases from J, with 13 bases in between. CDR3 length equals 16 residues. CDR1 SGHDN and CDR2 FVKESK come from the germline V gene. Based on the CDR3 plus reference TRBV14 and TRBJ1-5, the full variable domain is EAGVTQFPSHSVIEKGQTVTLRCDPISGHDNLYWYRRVMGKEIKFLLHFVKESKQDESGMPNNRFLAERTGGTYSTLKVQPAELEDSGVYFCASSQARGQLNQPQHFGDGTRLSIL.

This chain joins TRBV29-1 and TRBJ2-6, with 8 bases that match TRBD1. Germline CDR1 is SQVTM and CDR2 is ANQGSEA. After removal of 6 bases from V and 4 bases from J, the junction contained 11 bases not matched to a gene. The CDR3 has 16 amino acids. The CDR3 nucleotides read TGCAGCGTCACGGGACAGGCGGGTAGAGGGGCCAACGTCCTGACTTTC. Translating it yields CSVTGQAGRGANVLTF. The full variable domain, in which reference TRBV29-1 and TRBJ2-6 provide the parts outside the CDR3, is SAVISQKPSRDICQRGTSLTIQCQVDSQVTMMFWYRQQPGQSLTLIATANQGSEATYESGFVIDKFPISRPNLTFSTLTVSNMSPEDSSIYLCSVTGQAGRGANVLTFGAGSRLTVL.

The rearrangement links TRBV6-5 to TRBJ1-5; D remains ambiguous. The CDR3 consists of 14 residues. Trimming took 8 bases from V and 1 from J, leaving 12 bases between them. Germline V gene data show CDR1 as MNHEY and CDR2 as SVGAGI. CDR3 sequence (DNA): TGTGCCAGCGTTGTCGCCTGGAGCAATCAGCCCCAGCATTTT. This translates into CASVVAWSNQPQHF.

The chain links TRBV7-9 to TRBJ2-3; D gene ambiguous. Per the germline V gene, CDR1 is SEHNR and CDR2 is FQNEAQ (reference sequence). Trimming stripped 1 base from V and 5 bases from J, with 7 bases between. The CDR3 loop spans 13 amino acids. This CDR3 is CASSLEQVDTQYF. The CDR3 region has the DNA TGTGCCAGCAGCTTAGAGCAGGTAGATACGCAGTATTTT.

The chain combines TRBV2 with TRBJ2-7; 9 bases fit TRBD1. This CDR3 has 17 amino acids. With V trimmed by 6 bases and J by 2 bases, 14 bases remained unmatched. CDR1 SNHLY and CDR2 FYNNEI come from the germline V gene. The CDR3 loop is CASSDRGVNIPPYEQYF. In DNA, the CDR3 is TGTGCCAGCAGCGACAGGGGGGTAAACATCCCCCCCTACGAGCAGTACTTC.

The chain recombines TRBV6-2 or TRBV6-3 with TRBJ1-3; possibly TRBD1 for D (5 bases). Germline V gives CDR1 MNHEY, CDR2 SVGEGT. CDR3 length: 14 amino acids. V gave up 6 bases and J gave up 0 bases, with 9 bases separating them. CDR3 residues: CASSRDSSGNTIYF. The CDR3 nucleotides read TGTGCCAGCAGCCGCGACAGCTCTGGAAACACCATATATTTT.

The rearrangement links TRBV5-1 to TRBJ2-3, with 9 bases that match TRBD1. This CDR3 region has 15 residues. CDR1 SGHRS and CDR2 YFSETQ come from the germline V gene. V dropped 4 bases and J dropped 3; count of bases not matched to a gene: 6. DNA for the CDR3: TGCGCCAGCAGCATCCGGGACAGGGCAACAGATACGCAGTATTTT. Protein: CASSIRDRATDTQYF.

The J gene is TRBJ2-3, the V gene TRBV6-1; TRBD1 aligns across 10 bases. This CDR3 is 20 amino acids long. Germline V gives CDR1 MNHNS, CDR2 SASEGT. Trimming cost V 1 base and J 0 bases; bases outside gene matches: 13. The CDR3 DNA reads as TGTGCCAGCAGTGAAGAGGTGGTTGGGGACAGGGGATCTAGCACAGATACGCAGTATTTT. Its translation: CASSEEVVGDRGSSTDTQYF.

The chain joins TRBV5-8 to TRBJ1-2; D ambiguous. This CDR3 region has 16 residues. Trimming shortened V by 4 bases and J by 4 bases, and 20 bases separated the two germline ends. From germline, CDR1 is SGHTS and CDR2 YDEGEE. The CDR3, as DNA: TGTGCCAGCAGCCACCCCCGCAGTGGACTGTTCTATGGCTACACCTTC. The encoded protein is CASSHPRSGLFYGYTF.

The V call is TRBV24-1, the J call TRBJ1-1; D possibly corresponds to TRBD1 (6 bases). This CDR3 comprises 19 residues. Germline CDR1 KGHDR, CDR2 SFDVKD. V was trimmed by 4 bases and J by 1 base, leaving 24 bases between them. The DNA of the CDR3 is TGTGCCACCAGTGACCTTGGGGGGGGCCGATATGAAAAGAACACTGAAGCTTTCTTT. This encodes CATSDLGGGRYEKNTEAFF.

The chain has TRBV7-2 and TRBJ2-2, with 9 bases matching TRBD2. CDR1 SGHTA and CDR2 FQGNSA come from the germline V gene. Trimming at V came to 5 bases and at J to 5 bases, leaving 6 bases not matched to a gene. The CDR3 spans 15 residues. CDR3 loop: CASSVSGSRTGELFF. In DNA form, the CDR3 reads TGTGCCAGCAGCGTTAGCGGGAGTAGAACCGGGGAGCTGTTTTTT.

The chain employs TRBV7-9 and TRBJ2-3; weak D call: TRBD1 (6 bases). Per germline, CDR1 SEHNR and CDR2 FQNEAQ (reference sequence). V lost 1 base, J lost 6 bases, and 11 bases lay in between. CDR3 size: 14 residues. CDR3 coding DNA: TGTGCCAGCAGCTTAGATCAGGGGTCGGATACGCAGTATTTT. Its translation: CASSLDQGSDTQYF.

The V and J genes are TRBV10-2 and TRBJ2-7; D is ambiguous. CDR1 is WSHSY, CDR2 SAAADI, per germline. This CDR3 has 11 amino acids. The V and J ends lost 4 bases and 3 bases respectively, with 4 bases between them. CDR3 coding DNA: TGCGCCAGCAGTGCCCGCTACGAGCAGTACTTC. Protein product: CASSARYEQYF.

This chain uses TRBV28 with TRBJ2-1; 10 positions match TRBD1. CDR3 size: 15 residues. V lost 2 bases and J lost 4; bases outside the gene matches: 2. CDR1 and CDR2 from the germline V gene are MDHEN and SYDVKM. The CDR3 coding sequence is TGTGCCAGCAGTTTAGCGGGACAGGGGTACAATGAGCAGTTCTTC. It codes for CASSLAGQGYNEQFF.

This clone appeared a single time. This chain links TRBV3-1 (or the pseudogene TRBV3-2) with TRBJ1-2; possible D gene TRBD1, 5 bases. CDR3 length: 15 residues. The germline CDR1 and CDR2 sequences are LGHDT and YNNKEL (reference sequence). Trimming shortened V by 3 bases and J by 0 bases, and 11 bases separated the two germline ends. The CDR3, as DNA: TGTGCCAGCAGCCACCAGACAGCAGCTAACTATGGCTACACCTTC. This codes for CASSHQTAANYGYTF.

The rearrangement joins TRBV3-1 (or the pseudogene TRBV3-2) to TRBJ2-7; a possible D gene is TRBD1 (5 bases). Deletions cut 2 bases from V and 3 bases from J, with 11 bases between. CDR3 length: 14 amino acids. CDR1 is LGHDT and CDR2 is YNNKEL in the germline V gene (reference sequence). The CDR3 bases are TGTGCCAGCAGCCAAACTGGACAAGTCTACGAGCAGTACTTC. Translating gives CASSQTGQVYEQYF.

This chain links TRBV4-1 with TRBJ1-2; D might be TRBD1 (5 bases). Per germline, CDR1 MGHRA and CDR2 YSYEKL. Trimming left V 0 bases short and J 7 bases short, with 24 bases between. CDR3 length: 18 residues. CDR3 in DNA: TGCGCCAGCAGCCAAGAGGATGGAGGGAGGGCAGGGATCTCTGGCTACACCTTC. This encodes CASSQEDGGRAGISGYTF.

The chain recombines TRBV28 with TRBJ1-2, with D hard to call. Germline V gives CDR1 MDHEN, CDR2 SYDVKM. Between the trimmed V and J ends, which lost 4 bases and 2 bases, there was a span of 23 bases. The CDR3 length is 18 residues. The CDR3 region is CASSSAREGHHLNYGYTF. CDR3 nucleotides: TGTGCCAGCAGTTCCGCTCGAGAAGGGCACCACTTGAACTATGGCTACACCTTC.